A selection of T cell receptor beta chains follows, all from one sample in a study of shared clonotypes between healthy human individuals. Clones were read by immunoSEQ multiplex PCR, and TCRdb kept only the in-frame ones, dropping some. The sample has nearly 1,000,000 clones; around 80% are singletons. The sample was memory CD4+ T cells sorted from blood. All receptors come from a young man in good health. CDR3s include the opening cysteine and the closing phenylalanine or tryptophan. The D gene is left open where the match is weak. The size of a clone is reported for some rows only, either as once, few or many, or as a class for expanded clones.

CDR3: CASRRAASSYEQYF
DNA: TGTGCCAGCAGGCGAGCGGCGAGCTCCTACGAGCAGTACTTC
V: TRBV6-1
size: -
D: -
J: TRBJ2-7

CDR3: CASSLQANTEAFF
DNA: TGTGCCAGCTCACTACAGGCAAACACTGAAGCTTTCTTT
V: TRBV18
size: -
D: -
J: TRBJ1-1

CDR3: CASSLDLTGNQPQHF
DNA: TGTGCCAGCAGCTTAGATCTGACAGGCAATCAGCCCCAGCATTTT
V: TRBV11-3
size: -
D: -
J: TRBJ1-5

CDR3: CASSRGGSILAQYF
DNA: TGTGCCAGCAGCCGGGGCGGGTCCATATTGGCCCAGTACTTC
V: TRBV6-6
size: -
D: -
J: TRBJ2-5

CDR3: CASSGQGNQPQHF
DNA: TGTGCCAGCTCCGGACAGGGGAATCAGCCCCAGCATTTT
V: TRBV25-1
size: once
D: TRBD1
J: TRBJ1-5

CDR3: CASSLALRTGAGYTF
DNA: TGTGCCAGCAGCTTAGCGCTTAGGACAGGGGCTGGCTACACCTTC
V: TRBV7-8
size: few
D: TRBD1
J: TRBJ1-2

CDR3: CASSQDFQRGSYNEQFF
DNA: TGCGCCAGCAGCCAAGATTTCCAGCGGGGCTCCTACAATGAGCAGTTCTTC
V: TRBV4-3
size: -
D: TRBD2
J: TRBJ2-1

CDR3: CASSIFINTDTQYF
DNA: TGTGCCAGCAGCATATTCATAAACACAGATACGCAGTATTTT
V: TRBV11-2
size: -
D: -
J: TRBJ2-3

CDR3: CASSLVRDRANYGYTF
DNA: TGTGCCAGCAGTTTAGTCCGGGACAGAGCTAACTATGGCTACACCTTC
V: TRBV27
size: -
D: TRBD1
J: TRBJ1-2

CDR3: CASNPGTSGDNEQFF
DNA: TGCGCCAGCAATCCCGGGACTAGCGGGGACAATGAGCAGTTCTTC
V: TRBV10-2
size: -
D: TRBD2
J: TRBJ2-1

CDR3: CASRVSGSSYNEQFF
DNA: TGTGCCAGCAGGGTCAGCGGAAGCTCCTACAATGAGCAGTTCTTC
V: TRBV6-5
size: -
D: -
J: TRBJ2-1

CDR3: CASKTGNQNTEAFF
DNA: TGCGCCAGCAAAACCGGGAATCAGAACACTGAAGCTTTCTTT
V: TRBV5-1
size: -
D: -
J: TRBJ1-1

CDR3: CASGLGGSTEAFF
DNA: TGTGCTAGTGGTTTGGGGGGGAGCACTGAAGCTTTCTTT
V: TRBV12-5
size: -
D: -
J: TRBJ1-1

CDR3: CASSLVRSYEQYF
DNA: TGTGCCAGCAGCTTAGTCAGGTCCTACGAGCAGTACTTC
V: TRBV11-2
size: -
D: -
J: TRBJ2-7

CDR3: CASSLGGLAGNNEQFF
DNA: TGCGCCAGCAGCTTGGGCGGGCTAGCGGGGAACAATGAGCAGTTCTTC
V: TRBV5-1
size: -
D: TRBD2
J: TRBJ2-1

CDR3: CASSLGGLNYNEQFF
DNA: TGTGCCAGCAGCTTGGGGGGGCTCAACTACAATGAGCAGTTCTTC
V: TRBV9
size: -
D: -
J: TRBJ2-1

CDR3: CASSSQPGTGYYGYTF
DNA: TGTGCCAGCAGCTCGCAACCCGGGACAGGGTACTATGGCTACACCTTC
V: TRBV9
size: few
D: TRBD1
J: TRBJ1-2

CDR3: CASSYSGRGSSYEQYF
DNA: TGTGCCAGCAGTTACTCCGGGCGGGGGTCCTCCTACGAGCAGTACTTC
V: TRBV6-5
size: few
D: TRBD2
J: TRBJ2-7

CDR3: CASSLKGGQPQHF
DNA: TGTGCCAGCAGCTTAAAGGGTGGTCAGCCCCAGCATTTT
V: TRBV7-3
size: few
D: -
J: TRBJ1-5

CDR3: CASSQAGKSGNTIYF
DNA: TGTGCCAGCAGCCAGGCCGGAAAGTCTGGAAACACCATATATTTT
V: TRBV11-2
size: once
D: -
J: TRBJ1-3

CDR3: CAWKGQGSYEQYF
DNA: TGTGCCTGGAAGGGACAGGGGTCCTACGAGCAGTACTTC
V: TRBV30
size: many
D: TRBD1
J: TRBJ2-7

CDR3: CASSPHRDTGELFF
DNA: TGTGCCAGTAGTCCACACAGGGACACCGGGGAGCTGTTTTTT
V: TRBV19
size: -
D: -
J: TRBJ2-2

CDR3: CASSYRQGAGELFF
DNA: TGTGCCAGCAGTTACCGCCAGGGGGCCGGGGAGCTGTTTTTT
V: TRBV6-5
size: -
D: TRBD1
J: TRBJ2-2

CDR3: CAISENGGAPEQYF
DNA: TGTGCCATCAGTGAGAACGGGGGGGCCCCCGAGCAGTACTTC
V: TRBV10-3
size: -
D: TRBD2
J: TRBJ2-7

CDR3: CASSLRRERYNEQFF
DNA: TGTGCCAGCAGCTTAAGGCGGGAGAGGTACAATGAGCAGTTCTTC
V: TRBV11-2
size: -
D: TRBD2
J: TRBJ2-1

CDR3: CASSSRGKLFF
DNA: TGTGCCAGCAGCTCAAGGGGAAAACTGTTTTTT
V: TRBV7-2
size: few
D: -
J: TRBJ1-4